This T cell receptor beta chain was identified in a study of T cells in Graves' hyperthyroidism and ophthalmopathy. J was trimmed by 4 bases and V by 0 bases; bases with no gene match: 7. CDR3 length: 17 residues. The germline CDR1 and CDR2 sequences are MGHRA and YSYEKL. Details on this clonotype: As yet, its antigen is unknown.

Amplification yielded TCR beta CDR3 regions, with RNA transcripts as the source. The HTBI primer set drove a first-round RT-PCR of the TCR CDR3. TCRdb re-called the multiplex PCR reads with MiXCR, one entry per CDR3 protein. The sample yields about 360,000 distinct CDR3 sequences, around 25% seen once. Study findings and constraints: Separating ophthalmopathy from stable hyperthyroidism was achieved by a 13 V-J model.

Not enrolled were patients with uncontrolled infection, other autoimmune disease, pregnancy or lactation. The authors obtained PBMCs from over 8.5 ml of fresh peripheral blood. The TCR was taken from a man between 45 and 60 years old with Graves' hyperthyroidism. Sequencing input: blood. This sequence joins TRBV4-1 and TRBJ2-1; 9 bases map to TRBD2. The CDR3 here is CASSQDSAGGPYNEQFF. The CDR3 DNA reads TGCGCCAGCAGCCAAGATTCGGCGGGAGGGCCTTACAATGAGCAGTTCTTC.